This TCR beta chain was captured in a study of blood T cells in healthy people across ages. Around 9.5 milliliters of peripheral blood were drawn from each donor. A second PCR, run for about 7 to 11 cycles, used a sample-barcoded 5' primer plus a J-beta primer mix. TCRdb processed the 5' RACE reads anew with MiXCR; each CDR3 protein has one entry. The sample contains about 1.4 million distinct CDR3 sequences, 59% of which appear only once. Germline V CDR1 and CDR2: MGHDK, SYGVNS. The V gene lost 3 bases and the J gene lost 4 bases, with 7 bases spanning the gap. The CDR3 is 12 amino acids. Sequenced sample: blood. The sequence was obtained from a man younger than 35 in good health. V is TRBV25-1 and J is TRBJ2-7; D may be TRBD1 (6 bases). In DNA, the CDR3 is TGTGCCAGCAGTGATACAGGGTACGAGCAGTACTTC. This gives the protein CASSDTGYEQYF.